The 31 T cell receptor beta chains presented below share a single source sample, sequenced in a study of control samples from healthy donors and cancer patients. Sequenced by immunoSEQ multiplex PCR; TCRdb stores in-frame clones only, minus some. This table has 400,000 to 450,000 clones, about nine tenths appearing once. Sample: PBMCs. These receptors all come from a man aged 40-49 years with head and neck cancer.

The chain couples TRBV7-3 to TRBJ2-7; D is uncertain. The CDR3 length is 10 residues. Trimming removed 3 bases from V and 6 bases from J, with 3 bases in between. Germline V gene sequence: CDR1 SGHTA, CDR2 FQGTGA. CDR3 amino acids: CASSFGEQYF. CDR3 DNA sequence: TGTGCCAGCAGCTTCGGCGAGCAGTACTTC.

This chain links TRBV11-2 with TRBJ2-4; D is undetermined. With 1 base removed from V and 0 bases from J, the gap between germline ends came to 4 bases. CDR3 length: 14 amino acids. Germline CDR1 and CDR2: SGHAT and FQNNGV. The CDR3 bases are TGTGCCAGCAGCTTAGCAATAGCCAAAAACATTCAGTACTTC. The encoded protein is CASSLAIAKNIQYF.

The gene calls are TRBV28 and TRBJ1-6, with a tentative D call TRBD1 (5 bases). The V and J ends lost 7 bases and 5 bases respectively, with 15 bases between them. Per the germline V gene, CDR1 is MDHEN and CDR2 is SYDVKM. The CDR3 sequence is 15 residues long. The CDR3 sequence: CASIPSWGDNSPLHF. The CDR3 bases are TGTGCCAGCATCCCTTCTTGGGGGGATAATTCACCCCTCCACTTT.

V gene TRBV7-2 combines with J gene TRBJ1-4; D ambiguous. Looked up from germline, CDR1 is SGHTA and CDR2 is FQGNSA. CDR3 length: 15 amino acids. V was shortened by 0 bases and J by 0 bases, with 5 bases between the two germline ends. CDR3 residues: CASSLARATNEKLFF. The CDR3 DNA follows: TGTGCCAGCAGCTTAGCCCGTGCAACTAATGAAAAACTGTTTTTT. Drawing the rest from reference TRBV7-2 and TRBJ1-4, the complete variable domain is GAGVSQSPSNKVTEKGKDVELRCDPISGHTALYWYRQSLGQGLEFLIYFQGNSAPDKSGLPSDRFSAERTGGSVSTLTIQRTQQEDSAVYLCASSLARATNEKLFFGSGTQLSVL.

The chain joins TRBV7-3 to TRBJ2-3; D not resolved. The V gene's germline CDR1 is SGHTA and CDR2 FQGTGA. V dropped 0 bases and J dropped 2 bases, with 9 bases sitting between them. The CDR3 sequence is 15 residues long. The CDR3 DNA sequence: TGTGCCAGCAGCTTAACGTGGCAGCACACAGATACGCAGTATTTT. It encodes CASSLTWQHTDTQYF.

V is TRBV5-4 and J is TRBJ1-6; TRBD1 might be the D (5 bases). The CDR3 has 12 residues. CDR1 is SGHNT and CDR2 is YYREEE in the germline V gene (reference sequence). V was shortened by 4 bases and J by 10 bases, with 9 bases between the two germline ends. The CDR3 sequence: CASSQTGSPLHF. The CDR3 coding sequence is TGTGCCAGCAGCCAAACAGGATCACCCCTCCACTTT.

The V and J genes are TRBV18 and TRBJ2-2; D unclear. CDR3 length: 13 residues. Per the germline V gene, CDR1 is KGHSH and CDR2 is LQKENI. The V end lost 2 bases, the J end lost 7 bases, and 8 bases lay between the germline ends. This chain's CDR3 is CASSPELVGELFF. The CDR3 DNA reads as TGTGCCAGCTCACCAGAGCTAGTCGGGGAGCTGTTTTTT.

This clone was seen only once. The CDR3 region has the DNA TGTGCCAGCAGCGTCGGGACAGTCTATAATTCACCCCTCCACTTT. Translating gives CASSVGTVYNSPLHF. The rearrangement joins TRBV11-1 to TRBJ1-6; 7 bases map to TRBD1. V shed 5 bases and J 3 bases; nucleotides not matched to a gene: 4. Germline assignment: CDR1 SGHAT and CDR2 FQDESV (reference sequence). The CDR3 runs to 15 residues.

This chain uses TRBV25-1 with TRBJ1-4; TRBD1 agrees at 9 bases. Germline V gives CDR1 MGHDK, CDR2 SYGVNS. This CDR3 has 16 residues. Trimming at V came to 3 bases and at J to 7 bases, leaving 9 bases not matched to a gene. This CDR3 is CASSDHRGREIEKLFF. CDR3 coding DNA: TGTGCCAGCAGTGACCACAGGGGGCGCGAGATTGAAAAACTGTTTTTT.

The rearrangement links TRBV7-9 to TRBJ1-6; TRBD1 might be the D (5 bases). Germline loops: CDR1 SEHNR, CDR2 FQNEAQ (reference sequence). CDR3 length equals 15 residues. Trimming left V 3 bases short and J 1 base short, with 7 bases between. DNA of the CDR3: TGTGCCAGCAGCTTTGGGGCATCCTATAATTCACCCCTCCACTTT. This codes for CASSFGASYNSPLHF.

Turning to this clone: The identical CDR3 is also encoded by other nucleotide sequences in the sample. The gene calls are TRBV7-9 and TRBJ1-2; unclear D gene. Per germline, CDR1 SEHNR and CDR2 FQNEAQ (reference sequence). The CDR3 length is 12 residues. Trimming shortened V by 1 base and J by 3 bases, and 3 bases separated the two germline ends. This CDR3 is CASSLVYYGYTF. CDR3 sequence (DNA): TGTGCCAGCAGCTTAGTGTACTATGGCTACACCTTC.

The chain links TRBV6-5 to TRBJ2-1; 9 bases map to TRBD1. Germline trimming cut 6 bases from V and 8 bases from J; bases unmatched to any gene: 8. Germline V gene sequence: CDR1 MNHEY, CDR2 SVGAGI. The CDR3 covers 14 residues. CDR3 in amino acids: CASRKDRGGDEQFF. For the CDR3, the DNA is TGTGCCAGCAGAAAGGACAGGGGTGGGGATGAGCAGTTCTTC.

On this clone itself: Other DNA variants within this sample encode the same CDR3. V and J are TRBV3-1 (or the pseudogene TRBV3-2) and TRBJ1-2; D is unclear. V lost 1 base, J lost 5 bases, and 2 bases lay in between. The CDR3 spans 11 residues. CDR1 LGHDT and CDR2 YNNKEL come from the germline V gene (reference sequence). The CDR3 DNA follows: TGTGCCAGCAGCCAAGGTTATGGCTACACCTTC. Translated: CASSQGYGYTF.

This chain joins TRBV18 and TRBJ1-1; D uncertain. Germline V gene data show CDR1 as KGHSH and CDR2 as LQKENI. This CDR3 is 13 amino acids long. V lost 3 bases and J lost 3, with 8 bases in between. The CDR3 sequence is CASSPNTDTEAFF. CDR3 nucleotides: TGTGCCAGCTCACCTAACACAGACACTGAAGCTTTCTTT.

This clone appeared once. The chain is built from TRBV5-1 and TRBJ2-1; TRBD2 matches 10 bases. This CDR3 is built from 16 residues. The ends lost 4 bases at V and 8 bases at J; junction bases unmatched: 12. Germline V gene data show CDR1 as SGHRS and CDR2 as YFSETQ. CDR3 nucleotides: TGCGCCAGCAGCACAAGCGGGAGGGCCTGGGGCGATGAGCAGTTCTTC. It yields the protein CASSTSGRAWGDEQFF.

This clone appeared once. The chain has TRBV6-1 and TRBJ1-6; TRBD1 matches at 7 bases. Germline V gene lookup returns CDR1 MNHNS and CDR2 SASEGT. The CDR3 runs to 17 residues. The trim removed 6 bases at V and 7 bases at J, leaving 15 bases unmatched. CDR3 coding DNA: TGTGCCAGCAGGGAACGGGGAGGGGGCGCGGGGAATTCACCCCTCCACTTT. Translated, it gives CASRERGGGAGNSPLHF.

In DNA form, the CDR3 reads TGTGCCAGCAGCAAGCCTAGCGGGAGAGGGAATACGCAGTATTTT. Translation: CASSKPSGRGNTQYF. The V call is TRBV6-6, the J call TRBJ2-3, with 10 nucleotides matching TRBD2. V lost 6 bases, J lost 7 bases, and 10 bases stayed unmatched. CDR1 and CDR2 from the germline V gene are MNHNY and SVGAGI (reference sequence). The CDR3 length is 15 residues.

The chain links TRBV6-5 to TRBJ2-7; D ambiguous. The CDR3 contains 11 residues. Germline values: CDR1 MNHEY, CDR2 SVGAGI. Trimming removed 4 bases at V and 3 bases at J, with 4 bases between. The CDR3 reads CASSSLYEQYF. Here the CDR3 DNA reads TGTGCCAGCAGTTCCCTCTACGAGCAGTACTTC.

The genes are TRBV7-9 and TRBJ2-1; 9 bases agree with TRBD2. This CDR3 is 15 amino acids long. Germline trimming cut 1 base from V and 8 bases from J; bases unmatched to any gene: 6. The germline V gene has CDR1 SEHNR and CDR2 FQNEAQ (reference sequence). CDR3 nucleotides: TGTGCCAGCAGCTTAGGAGGCGGGGGGGCCTATGAGCAGTTCTTC. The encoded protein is CASSLGGGGAYEQFF.

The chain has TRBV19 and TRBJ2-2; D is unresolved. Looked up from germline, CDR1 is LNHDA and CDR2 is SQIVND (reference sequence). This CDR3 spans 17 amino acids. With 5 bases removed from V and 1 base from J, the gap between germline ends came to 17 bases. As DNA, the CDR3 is TGTGCCAGTAGTGAGCTGTTTACGGTCCGGAACACCGGGGAGCTGTTTTTT. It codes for CASSELFTVRNTGELFF.

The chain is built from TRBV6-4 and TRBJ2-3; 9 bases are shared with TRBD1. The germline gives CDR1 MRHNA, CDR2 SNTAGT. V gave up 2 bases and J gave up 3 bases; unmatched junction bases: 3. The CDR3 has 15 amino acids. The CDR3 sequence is CASSDNGQGTDTQYF. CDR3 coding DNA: TGTGCCAGCAGTGACAATGGACAGGGGACAGATACGCAGTATTTT.

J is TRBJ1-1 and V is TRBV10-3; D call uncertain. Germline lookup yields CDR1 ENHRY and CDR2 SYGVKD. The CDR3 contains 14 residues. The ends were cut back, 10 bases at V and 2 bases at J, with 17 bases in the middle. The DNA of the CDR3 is TGTGCCAGTAGAGCCGGGATTGGTAACACTGAAGCTTTCTTT. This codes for CASRAGIGNTEAFF.

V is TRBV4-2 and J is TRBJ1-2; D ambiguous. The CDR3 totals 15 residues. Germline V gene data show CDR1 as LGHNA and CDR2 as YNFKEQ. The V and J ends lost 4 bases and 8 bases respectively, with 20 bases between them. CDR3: CASSPVEASSEGYTF. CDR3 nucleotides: TGTGCCAGCAGCCCTGTCGAAGCCAGCTCAGAGGGCTACACCTTC.

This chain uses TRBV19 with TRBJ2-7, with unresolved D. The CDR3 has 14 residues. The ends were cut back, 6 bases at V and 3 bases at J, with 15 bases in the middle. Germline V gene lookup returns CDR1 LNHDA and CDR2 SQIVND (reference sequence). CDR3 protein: CASSPRPLHYEQYF. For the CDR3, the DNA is TGTGCCAGTAGCCCAAGGCCCCTACACTACGAGCAGTACTTC.

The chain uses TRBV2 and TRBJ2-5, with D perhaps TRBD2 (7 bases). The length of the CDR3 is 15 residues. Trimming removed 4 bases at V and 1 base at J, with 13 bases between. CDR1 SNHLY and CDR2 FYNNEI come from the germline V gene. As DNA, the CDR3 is TGTGCCAGCAGTGGTGGCGGGGGCCCCCAAGAGACCCAGTACTTC. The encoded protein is CASSGGGGPQETQYF.

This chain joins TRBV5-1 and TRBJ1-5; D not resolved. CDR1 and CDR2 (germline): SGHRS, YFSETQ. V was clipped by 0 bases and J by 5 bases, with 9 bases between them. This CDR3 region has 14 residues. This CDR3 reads CASSLDPMYQPQHF. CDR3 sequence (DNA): TGCGCCAGCAGCTTGGATCCAATGTATCAGCCCCAGCATTTT. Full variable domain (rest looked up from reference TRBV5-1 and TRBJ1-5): KAGVTQTPRYLIKTRGQQVTLSCSPISGHRSVSWYQQTPGQGLQFLFEYFSETQRNKGNFPGRFSGRQFSNSRSEMNVSTLELGDSALYLCASSLDPMYQPQHFGDGTRLSIL.

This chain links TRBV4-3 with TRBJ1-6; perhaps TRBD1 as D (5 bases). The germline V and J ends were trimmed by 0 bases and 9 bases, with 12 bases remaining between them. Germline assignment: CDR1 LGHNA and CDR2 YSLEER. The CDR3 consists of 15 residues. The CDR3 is CASSQDEGNGSPLHF. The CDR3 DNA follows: TGCGCCAGCAGCCAAGATGAGGGGAATGGTTCACCCCTCCACTTT.

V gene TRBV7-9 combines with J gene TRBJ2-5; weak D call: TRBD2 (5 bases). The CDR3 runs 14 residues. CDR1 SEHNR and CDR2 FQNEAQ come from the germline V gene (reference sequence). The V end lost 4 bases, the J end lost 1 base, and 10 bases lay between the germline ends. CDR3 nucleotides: TGTGCCAGCAGCTACCCGACTACCCAAGAGACCCAGTACTTC. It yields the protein CASSYPTTQETQYF.

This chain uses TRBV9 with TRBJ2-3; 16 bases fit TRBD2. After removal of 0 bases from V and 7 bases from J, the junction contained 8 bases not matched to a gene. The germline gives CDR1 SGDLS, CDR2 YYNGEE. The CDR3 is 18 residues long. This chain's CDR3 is CASSVDPGTSGGANTQYF. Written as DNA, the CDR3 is TGTGCCAGCAGCGTAGACCCCGGGACTAGCGGGGGGGCAAATACGCAGTATTTT.

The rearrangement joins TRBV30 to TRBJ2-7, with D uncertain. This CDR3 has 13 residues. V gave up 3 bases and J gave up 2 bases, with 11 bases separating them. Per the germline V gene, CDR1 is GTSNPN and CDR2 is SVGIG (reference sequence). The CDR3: CAWRRGGTYEQYF. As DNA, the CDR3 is TGTGCCTGGAGAAGAGGCGGTACCTACGAGCAGTACTTC.

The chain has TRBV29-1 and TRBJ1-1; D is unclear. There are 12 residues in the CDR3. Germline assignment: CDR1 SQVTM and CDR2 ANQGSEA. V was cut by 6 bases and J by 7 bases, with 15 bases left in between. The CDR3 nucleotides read TGCAGCGTCAAAGAGGTAGTCTTTGAAGCTTTCTTT. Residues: CSVKEVVFEAFF.